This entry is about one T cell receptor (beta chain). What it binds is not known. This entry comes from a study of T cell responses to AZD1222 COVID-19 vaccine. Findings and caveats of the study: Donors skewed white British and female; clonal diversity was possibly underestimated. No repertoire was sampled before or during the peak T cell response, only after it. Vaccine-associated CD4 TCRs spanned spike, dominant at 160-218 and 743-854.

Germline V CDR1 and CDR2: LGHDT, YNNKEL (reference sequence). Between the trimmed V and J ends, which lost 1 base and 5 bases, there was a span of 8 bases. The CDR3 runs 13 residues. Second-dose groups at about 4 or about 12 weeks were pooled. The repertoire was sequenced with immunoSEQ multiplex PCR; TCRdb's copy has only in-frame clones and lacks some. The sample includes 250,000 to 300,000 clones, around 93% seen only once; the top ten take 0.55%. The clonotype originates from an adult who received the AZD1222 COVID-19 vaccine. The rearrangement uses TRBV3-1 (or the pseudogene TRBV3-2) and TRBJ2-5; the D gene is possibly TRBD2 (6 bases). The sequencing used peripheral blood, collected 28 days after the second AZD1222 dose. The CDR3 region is CASSQVGGETQYF. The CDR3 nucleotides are TGTGCCAGCAGCCAAGTGGGAGGCGAGACCCAGTACTTC.